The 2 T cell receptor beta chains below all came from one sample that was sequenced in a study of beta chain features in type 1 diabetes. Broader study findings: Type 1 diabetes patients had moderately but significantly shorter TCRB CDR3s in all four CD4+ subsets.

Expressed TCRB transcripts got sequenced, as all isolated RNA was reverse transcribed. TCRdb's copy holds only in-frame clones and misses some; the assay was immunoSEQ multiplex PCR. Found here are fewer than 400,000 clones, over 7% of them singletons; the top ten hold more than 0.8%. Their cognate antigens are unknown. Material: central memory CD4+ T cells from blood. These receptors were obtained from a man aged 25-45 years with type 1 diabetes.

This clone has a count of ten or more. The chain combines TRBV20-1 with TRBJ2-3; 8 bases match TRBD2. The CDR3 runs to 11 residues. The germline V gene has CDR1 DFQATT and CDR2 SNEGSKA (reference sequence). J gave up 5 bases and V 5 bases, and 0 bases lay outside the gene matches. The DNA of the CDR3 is TGCAGTGCTGGGACTAGAGATACGCAGTATTTT. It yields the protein CSAGTRDTQYF.

For the CDR3, the DNA is TGTGCCAGCTCACCAACGATAGCGGGGGTCCAAGAGACCCAGTACTTC. This translates into CASSPTIAGVQETQYF. The genes are TRBV18 and TRBJ2-5; the match to TRBD2 covers 9 bases. The ends lost 2 bases at V and 1 base at J; junction bases unmatched: 5. Germline CDR1 is KGHSH and CDR2 is LQKENI. The CDR3 is 16 amino acids.